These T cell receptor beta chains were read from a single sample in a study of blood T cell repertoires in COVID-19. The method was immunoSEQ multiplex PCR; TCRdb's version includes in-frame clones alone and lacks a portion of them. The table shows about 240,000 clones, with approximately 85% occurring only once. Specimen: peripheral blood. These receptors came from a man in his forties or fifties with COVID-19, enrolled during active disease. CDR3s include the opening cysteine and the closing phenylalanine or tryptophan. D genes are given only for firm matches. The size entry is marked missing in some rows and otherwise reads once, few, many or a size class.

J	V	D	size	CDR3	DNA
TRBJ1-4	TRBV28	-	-	CASSSPTVSNEKLFF	TGTGCCAGCAGCTCCCCGACAGTTTCTAATGAAAAACTGTTTTTT
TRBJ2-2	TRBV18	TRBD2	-	CASSRTSGGKNTGELFF	TGTGCCAGCTCACGGACTAGCGGGGGGAAAAACACCGGGGAGCTGTTTTTT
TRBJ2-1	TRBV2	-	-	CASSDPEGGSYNEQFF	TGTGCCAGCAGTGACCCCGAGGGGGGGTCCTACAATGAGCAGTTCTTC
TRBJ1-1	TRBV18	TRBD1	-	CASSPRQGGAEAFF	TGTGCCAGCTCACCAAGGCAGGGGGGTGCTGAAGCTTTCTTT
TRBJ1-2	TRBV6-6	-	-	CASSPAGGMGGYTF	TGTGCCAGCAGCCCTGCGGGGGGCATGGGTGGCTACACCTTC
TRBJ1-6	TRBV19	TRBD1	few	CASSTQTGAGSPLHF	TGTGCCAGTAGTACCCAGACAGGGGCGGGCTCACCCCTCCACTTT
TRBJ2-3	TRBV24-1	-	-	CATSDPGLFKGTQYF	TGTGCCACCAGTGACCCCGGACTATTCAAGGGTACGCAGTATTTT
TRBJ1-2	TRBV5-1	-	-	CASSLGQFNYGYTF	TGCGCCAGCAGCTTGGGACAGTTTAACTATGGCTACACCTTC
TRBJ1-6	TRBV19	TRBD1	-	CASSIGDRSNSPLHF	TGTGCCAGTAGTATAGGGGACAGGAGCAATTCACCCCTCCACTTT
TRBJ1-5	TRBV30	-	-	CAWSVQGRDNQPQHF	TGTGCCTGGAGTGTCCAGGGCAGGGATAATCAGCCCCAGCATTTT
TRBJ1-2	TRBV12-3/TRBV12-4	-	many	CASSQHSYGYTF	TGTGCCAGCAGTCAACACAGCTATGGCTACACCTTC
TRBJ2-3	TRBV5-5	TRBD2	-	CASSGPSGGSTDTQYF	TGTGCCAGCAGCGGACCTAGCGGGGGAAGCACAGATACGCAGTATTTT
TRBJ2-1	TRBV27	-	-	CASKDSPYNEQFF	TGTGCCAGCAAGGACTCGCCCTACAATGAGCAGTTCTTC
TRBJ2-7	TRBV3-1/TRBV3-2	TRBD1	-	CASSQATGSYEQYF	TGTGCCAGCAGCCAAGCGACAGGGTCCTACGAGCAGTACTTC
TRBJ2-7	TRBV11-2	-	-	CASSFRVVNSYEQYF	TGTGCCAGCAGCTTCCGGGTAGTAAACTCCTACGAGCAGTACTTC
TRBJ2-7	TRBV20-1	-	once	CSASLGGAGGEQYF	TGCAGTGCTAGTCTGGGGGGGGCAGGTGGCGAGCAGTACTTC
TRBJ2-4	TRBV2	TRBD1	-	CASSESRTGTDIQYF	TGTGCCAGCAGTGAATCAAGGACAGGGACTGACATTCAGTACTTC
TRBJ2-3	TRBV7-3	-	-	CASSTTSTDTQYF	TGTGCCAGCAGCACCACTAGCACAGATACGCAGTATTTT
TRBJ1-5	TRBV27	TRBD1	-	CASSGTGVGNNQPQHF	TGTGCCAGCAGTGGAACAGGGGTAGGGAACAATCAGCCCCAGCATTTT
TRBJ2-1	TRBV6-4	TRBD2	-	CASSRDYYNEQFF	TGTGCCAGCAGTCGGGACTACTACAATGAGCAGTTCTTC
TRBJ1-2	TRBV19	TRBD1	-	CASGDRANYGYTF	TGTGCCAGTGGCGACAGGGCTAACTATGGCTACACCTTC
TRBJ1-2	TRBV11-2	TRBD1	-	CASSFRGNYGYTF	TGTGCCAGCAGCTTCAGGGGGAACTATGGCTACACCTTC
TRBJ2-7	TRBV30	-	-	CAWGPGSPGSYEQYF	TGTGCCTGGGGACCAGGCTCGCCAGGATCCTACGAGCAGTACTTC
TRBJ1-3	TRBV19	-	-	CASSIGSGSGNTIYF	TGTGCCAGTAGTATAGGATCGGGGTCTGGAAACACCATATATTTT
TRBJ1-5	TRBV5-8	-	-	CASNRGTYSNQPQHF	TGTGCCAGCAATCGTGGTACCTATAGCAATCAGCCCCAGCATTTT
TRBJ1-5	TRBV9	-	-	CASSSGGVSQPQHF	TGTGCCAGCTCGTCGGGAGGGGTCAGTCAGCCCCAGCATTTT
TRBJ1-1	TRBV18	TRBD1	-	CASSQGAHTEAFF	TGTGCCAGCTCCCAGGGGGCTCATACTGAAGCTTTCTTT
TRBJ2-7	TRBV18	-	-	CASSPRRGGYEQYF	TGTGCCAGCTCACCCCGGAGGGGGGGGTACGAGCAGTACTTC
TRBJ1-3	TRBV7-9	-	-	CASTPHLQGGDTIYF	TGTGCCAGCACCCCGCACCTGCAGGGAGGAGACACCATATATTTT
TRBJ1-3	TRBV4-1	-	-	CASSQGGGNTIYF	TGCGCCAGCAGCCAAGGCGGGGGAAACACCATATATTTT
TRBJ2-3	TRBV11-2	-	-	CASSSRVFSTDTQYF	TGTGCCAGCAGCTCCAGGGTCTTCTCCACAGATACGCAGTATTTT
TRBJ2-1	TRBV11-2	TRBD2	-	CASSFQFSGGANNEQFF	TGTGCCAGCAGCTTCCAATTTAGCGGGGGGGCCAACAATGAGCAGTTCTTC
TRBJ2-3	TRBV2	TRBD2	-	CASSELRRGGRRDTQYF	TGTGCCAGCAGTGAATTGCGTCGGGGGGGTAGGAGAGATACGCAGTATTTT
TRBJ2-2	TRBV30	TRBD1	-	CAWSRQGANTGELFF	TGTGCCTGGAGTCGGCAGGGGGCTAACACCGGGGAGCTGTTTTTT
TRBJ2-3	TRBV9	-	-	CASSVGGGGPDTQYF	TGTGCCAGCAGCGTAGGTGGAGGGGGCCCAGATACGCAGTATTTT
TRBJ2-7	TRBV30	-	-	CAWSQDSHYEQYF	TGTGCCTGGAGTCAGGACAGCCATTACGAGCAGTACTTC
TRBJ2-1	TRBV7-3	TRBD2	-	CASSPSSGAAEGQFF	TGTGCCAGCAGCCCTTCGAGCGGGGCCGCCGAAGGGCAGTTCTTC
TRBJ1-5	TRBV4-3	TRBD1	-	CASSQDRGVQPQHF	TGCGCCAGCAGCCAAGACAGGGGGGTTCAGCCCCAGCATTTT
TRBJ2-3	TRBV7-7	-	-	CASSLGIGVGGTDTQYF	TGTGCTAGCAGCTTAGGAATCGGGGTTGGCGGCACAGATACGCAGTATTTT
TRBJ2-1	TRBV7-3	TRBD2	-	CASSTPGLGDNEQFF	TGTGCCAGCAGCACTCCGGGACTAGGGGACAATGAGCAGTTCTTC
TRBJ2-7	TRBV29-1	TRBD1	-	CSVELSGGKEQYF	TGCAGCGTTGAATTGTCAGGGGGCAAGGAGCAGTACTTC
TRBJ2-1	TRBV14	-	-	CASSSVGGSNEQFF	TGTGCCAGCAGTAGTGTTGGGGGGTCCAATGAGCAGTTCTTC
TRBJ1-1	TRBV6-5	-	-	CATKLDRNTEAFF	TGTGCCACCAAATTAGACAGGAACACTGAAGCTTTCTTT
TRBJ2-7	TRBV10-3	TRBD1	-	CAISDPTGVSYEQYF	TGTGCCATCAGTGACCCGACAGGGGTCTCCTACGAGCAGTACTTC
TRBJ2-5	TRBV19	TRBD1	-	CASSKDRGLETQYF	TGTGCCAGTAGTAAGGACAGGGGGCTAGAGACCCAGTACTTC
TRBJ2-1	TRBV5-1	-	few	CASSSPLRNNEQFF	TGCGCCAGCAGCTCGCCCCTCAGAAATAATGAGCAGTTCTTC
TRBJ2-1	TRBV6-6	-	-	CASSPPPGDSSGSYNEQFF	TGTGCCAGCAGTCCCCCCCCCGGGGACTCTTCCGGCTCCTACAATGAGCAGTTCTTC
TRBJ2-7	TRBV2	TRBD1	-	CASRPLPGQTTYEQYF	TGTGCCAGCAGGCCGCTCCCGGGACAGACAACCTACGAGCAGTACTTC
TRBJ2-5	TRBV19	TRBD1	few	CASSPGTGLETQYF	TGTGCCAGTAGTCCCGGGACAGGGTTAGAGACCCAGTACTTC
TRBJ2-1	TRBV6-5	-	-	CASSYSSVGGVFF	TGTGCCAGCAGTTACTCGAGTGTCGGGGGTGTGTTCTTC
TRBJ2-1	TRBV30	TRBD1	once	CAWRRRDRGDEQFF	TGTGCCTGGAGGAGGCGGGACAGGGGAGATGAGCAGTTCTTC
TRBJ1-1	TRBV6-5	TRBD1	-	CATRFEQGHTEAFF	TGTGCCACCAGATTCGAACAGGGGCATACTGAAGCTTTCTTT
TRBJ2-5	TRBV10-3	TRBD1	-	CAISLQGSGETQYF	TGTGCCATCAGTCTACAGGGGTCGGGGGAGACCCAGTACTTC
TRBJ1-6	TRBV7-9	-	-	CASSSGMGSPLHF	TGTGCCAGCAGTTCAGGGATGGGTTCACCCCTCCACTTT
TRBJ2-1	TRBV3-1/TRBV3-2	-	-	CASSQGVRAYNEQFF	TGTGCCAGCAGCCAAGGAGTCAGGGCCTACAATGAGCAGTTCTTC
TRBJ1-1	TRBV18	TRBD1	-	CASSTGQMNTEAFF	TGTGCCAGCTCAACGGGACAGATGAACACTGAAGCTTTCTTT
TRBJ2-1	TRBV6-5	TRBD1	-	CASSYEGQGYNEQFF	TGTGCCAGCAGTTACGAGGGACAGGGGTACAATGAGCAGTTCTTC
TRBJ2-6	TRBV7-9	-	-	CASSSPWGQGGLGANVLTF	TGTGCCAGCAGCTCCCCCTGGGGGCAGGGGGGTTTAGGGGCCAACGTCCTGACTTTC
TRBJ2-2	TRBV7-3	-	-	CASSIGLNAGELFF	TGTGCCAGCAGCATAGGACTGAACGCCGGGGAGCTGTTTTTT
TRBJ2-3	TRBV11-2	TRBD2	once	CASSLVAGGLTDTQYF	TGTGCCAGCAGCTTAGTAGCGGGGGGACTCACAGATACGCAGTATTTT